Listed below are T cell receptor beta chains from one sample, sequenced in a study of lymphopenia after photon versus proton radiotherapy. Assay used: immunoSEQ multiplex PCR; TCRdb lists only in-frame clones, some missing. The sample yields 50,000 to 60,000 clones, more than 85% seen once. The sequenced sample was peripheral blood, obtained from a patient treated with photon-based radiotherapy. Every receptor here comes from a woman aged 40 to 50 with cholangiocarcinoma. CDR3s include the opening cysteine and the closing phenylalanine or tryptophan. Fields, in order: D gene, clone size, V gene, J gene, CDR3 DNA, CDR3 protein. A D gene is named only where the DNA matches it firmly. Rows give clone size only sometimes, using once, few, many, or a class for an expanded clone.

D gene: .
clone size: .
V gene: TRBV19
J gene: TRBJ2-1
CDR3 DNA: TGTGCCAGTAGTATGGGCGCAGGGTTTGAGACGTTCTTC
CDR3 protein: CASSMGAGFETFF

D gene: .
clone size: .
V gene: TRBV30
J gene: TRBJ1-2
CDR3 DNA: TGTGCCTGGGGGAGCACCCAAGGGCTTGGCTACACCTTC
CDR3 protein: CAWGSTQGLGYTF

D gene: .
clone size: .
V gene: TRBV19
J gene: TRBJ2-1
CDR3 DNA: TGTGCCAGTAGTATCCCTCGTTCCTACAATGAGCAGTTCTTC
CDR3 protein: CASSIPRSYNEQFF

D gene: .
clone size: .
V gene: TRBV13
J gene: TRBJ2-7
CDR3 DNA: TGTGCCAGCAGCTTATATTCACGCGAGCAGTACTTC
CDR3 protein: CASSLYSREQYF

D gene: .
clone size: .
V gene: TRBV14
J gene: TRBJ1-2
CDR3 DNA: TGTGCCAGCAGCCAAGGTTCGCGGGACTATGGCTACACCTTC
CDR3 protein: CASSQGSRDYGYTF

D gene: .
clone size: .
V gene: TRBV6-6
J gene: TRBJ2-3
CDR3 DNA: TGTGCCAGCCGCGTGGGGGGCACAGATACGCAGTATTTT
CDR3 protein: CASRVGGTDTQYF

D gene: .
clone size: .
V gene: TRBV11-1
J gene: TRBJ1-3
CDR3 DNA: TGTGCCAGCAGCTTTTATCCTGGAGTAGCTTTAAATCCTGGAAACACCATATATTTT
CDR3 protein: CASSFYPGVALNPGNTIYF

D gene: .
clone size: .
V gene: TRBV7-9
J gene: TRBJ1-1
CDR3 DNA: TGTGCCAGCAGCCCCCAGGGAAACACTGAAGCTTTCTTT
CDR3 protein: CASSPQGNTEAFF

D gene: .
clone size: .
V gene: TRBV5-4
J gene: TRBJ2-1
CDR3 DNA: TGTGCCAGCAGCCCCTGGACTCAATACAATGAGCAGTTCTTC
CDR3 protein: CASSPWTQYNEQFF

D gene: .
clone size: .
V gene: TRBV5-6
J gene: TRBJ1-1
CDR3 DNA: TGTGCCAGCAGCTTGGGGGGGCCAGCTGAAGCTTTCTTT
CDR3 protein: CASSLGGPAEAFF

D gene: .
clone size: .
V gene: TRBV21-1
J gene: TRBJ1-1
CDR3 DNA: TGTGCCAGCAGCAATAAGAGGGAGAACACTGAAGCTTTCTTT
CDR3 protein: CASSNKRENTEAFF

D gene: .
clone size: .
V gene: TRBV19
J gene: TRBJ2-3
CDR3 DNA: TGTGCCAGTAGGAGTGGGGCCATTCGCACAGATACGCAGTATTTT
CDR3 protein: CASRSGAIRTDTQYF

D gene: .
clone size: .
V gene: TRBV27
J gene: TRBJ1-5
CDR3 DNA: TGTGCCAGCAGTTTCGGGCAGGAGGCCCAGCCCCAGCATTTT
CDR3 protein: CASSFGQEAQPQHF

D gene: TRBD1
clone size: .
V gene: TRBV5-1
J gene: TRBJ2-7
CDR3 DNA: TGCGCCAGCAGCTTGGGGTCTACCGGGACAGGGGTTTACGAGCAGTACTTC
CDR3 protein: CASSLGSTGTGVYEQYF

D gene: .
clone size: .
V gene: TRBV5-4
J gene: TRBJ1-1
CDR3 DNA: TGTGCCAGCAGCTTGGGACTCAAGAACACTGAAGCTTTCTTT
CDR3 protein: CASSLGLKNTEAFF

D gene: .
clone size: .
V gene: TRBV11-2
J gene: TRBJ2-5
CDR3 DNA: TGTGCCAGCAGTTCCCGGGTCGGGGGAGCTAAGATTCAAGAGACCCAGTACTTC
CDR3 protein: CASSSRVGGAKIQETQYF

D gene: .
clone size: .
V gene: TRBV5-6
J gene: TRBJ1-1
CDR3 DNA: TGTGCCAGCAGCCTTTACGGACAGATCGACATGAACACTGAAGCTTTCTTT
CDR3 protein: CASSLYGQIDMNTEAFF

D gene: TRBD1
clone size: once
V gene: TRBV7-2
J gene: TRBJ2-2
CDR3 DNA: TGTGCCAGCAGCTTAGGCCAGGGGGTTTGGAGGGAGCTGTTTTTT
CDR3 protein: CASSLGQGVWRELFF

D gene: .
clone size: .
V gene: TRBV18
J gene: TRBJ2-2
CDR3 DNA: TGTGCCAGCTCACCTCAGACCACCGGGGAGCTGTTTTTT
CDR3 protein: CASSPQTTGELFF

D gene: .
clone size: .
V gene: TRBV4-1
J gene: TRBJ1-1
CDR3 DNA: TGCGCCAGCAGCCAAGTTCAGGGCCGACCTGAAGCTTTCTTT
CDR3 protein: CASSQVQGRPEAFF

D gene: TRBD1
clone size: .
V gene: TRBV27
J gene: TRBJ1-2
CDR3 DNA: TGTGCCAGCAGTTTCTCCCATGGGACAGGGAATGGCTACACCTTC
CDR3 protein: CASSFSHGTGNGYTF

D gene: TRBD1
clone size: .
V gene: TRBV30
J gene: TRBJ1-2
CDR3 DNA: TGTGCCTGGAGTGTACGACGGACAGGGGGTTATGGCTACACCTTC
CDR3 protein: CAWSVRRTGGYGYTF

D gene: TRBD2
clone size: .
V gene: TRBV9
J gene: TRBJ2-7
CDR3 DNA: TGTGCCAGCAGCCCCGGGACTAGTCAACTTAACGACGAGCAGTACTTC
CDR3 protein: CASSPGTSQLNDEQYF

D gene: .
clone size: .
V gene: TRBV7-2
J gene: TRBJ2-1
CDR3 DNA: TGTGCCAGCAGCCAAGACAGGAGCTCCTACAATGAGCAGTTCTTC
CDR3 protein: CASSQDRSSYNEQFF

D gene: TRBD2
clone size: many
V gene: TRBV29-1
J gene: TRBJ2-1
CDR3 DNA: TGCAGCGTTGAATCGACTAGCATTAGCGGGAATGAGCAGTTCTTC
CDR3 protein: CSVESTSISGNEQFF

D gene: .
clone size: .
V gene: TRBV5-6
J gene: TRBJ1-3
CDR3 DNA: TGTGCCAGCAGCACTCAAGGAGGGACCATATATTTT
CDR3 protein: CASSTQGGTIYF

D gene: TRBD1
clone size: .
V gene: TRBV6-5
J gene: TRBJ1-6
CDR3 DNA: TGTGCCACCGCGGGACAGTCTAATTCACCCCTCCACTTT
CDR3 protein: CATAGQSNSPLHF

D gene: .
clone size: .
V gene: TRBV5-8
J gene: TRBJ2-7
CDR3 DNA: TGTGCCAGCAGCTTGTGGCCGAACTCCTACGAGCAGTACTTC
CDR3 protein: CASSLWPNSYEQYF

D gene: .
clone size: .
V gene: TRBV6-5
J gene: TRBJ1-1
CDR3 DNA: TGTGCCAGCAGTTACCCCTTGGGGGGTACAACTGAAGCTTTCTTT
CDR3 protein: CASSYPLGGTTEAFF

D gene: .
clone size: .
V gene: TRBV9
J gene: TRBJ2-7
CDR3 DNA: TGTGCCAGCAGCGGGACTGGTTCCTACGAGCAGTACTTC
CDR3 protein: CASSGTGSYEQYF

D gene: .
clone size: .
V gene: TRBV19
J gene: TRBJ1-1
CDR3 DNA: TGTGCCAGTAGTATTCCGCAGGCACTACCTGAAGCTTTCTTT
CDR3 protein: CASSIPQALPEAFF

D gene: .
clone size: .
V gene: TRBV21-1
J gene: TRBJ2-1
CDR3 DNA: TGTGCCAGCCCCCGCCTTACGAGCTCCTACAATGAGCAGTTCTTC
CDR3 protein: CASPRLTSSYNEQFF

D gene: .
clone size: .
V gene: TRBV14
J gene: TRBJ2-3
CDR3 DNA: TGTGCCAGCAGAAGCGCGGGCCCAGATACGCAGTATTTT
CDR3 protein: CASRSAGPDTQYF

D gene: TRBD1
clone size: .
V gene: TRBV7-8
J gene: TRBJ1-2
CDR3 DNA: TGTGCCAGCAGCCAGGGGGCCGCGGGGAATGGCTACACCTTC
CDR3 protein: CASSQGAAGNGYTF

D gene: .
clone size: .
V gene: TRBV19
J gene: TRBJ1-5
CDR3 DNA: TGTGCCACAGGGCGTAGCAATCAGCCCCAGCATTTT
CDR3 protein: CATGRSNQPQHF

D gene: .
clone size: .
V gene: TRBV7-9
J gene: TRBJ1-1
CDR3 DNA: TGTGCCAGCAGCTTAGTTGGGGACGAAGCTTTCTTT
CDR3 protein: CASSLVGDEAFF